Below are 9 T cell receptor beta chains sequenced from a single sample in a study of T-cell reconstitution after alpha-beta-depleted transplantation in children. TCRbeta library construction was performed incorporating unique molecular identifiers. In TCRdb, the PCR reads were re-called with MiXCR into one record per CDR3 protein. The table records about 280,000 distinct CDR3 sequences, around a tenth of them present only once. The sequenced sample was peripheral blood, obtained 180 days after TCRalphabeta/CD19-depleted stem cell transplant. The source of these receptors is a male patient under 10 years old who had a stem cell transplant for chronic granulomatous disease, so the T cells may come from the graft donor.

There are a few counts of this clonotype. The chain uses TRBV5-6 and TRBJ2-6; weak D call: TRBD2 (5 bases). Trimming shortened V by 4 bases and J by 0 bases, and 20 bases separated the two germline ends. Germline V gene data show CDR1 as SGHDT and CDR2 as YYEEEE. CDR3 length: 19 amino acids. CDR3 amino acids: CASSRRREIINSGANVLTF. The CDR3 DNA sequence: TGTGCCAGCAGCCGCAGAAGGGAGATAATAAACTCTGGGGCCAACGTCCTGACTTTC.

In regard to this clonotype: A read error may explain this, as a much larger clone is one base away. Given the absence of the conserved phenylalanine or tryptophan at the CDR3 end, a read error is likely. The chain couples TRBV28 to TRBJ2-1; unclear D gene. The CDR3 contains 18 residues. Per the germline V gene, CDR1 is MDHEN and CDR2 is SYDVKM. Trimming pared 3 bases from V and 0 bases from J, leaving 18 bases between. CDR3 in DNA: TGTGCCAGCAGTTTCCCCCCCCGGTTTGCTTACTCCTACAATGAGCAGTTCTCC. Protein: CASSFPPRFAYSYNEQFS.

This clonotype was seen ten or more times. V and J are TRBV5-1 and TRBJ1-4, with a weak D call TRBD1 (6 bases). The length of the CDR3 is 13 residues. In germline, CDR1 is SGHRS, CDR2 YFSETQ. Trimming stripped 2 bases from V and 7 bases from J, with 9 bases between. This CDR3 is CASSLRGIEKLFF. CDR3 coding DNA: TGCGCCAGCAGCTTAAGGGGGATTGAAAAACTGTTTTTT.

This clonotype was observed many times. The CDR3 here is CASSLSSPYEQYF. The CDR3 coding sequence is TGTGCCAGCAGTTTATCCTCCCCCTACGAGCAGTACTTC. The chain employs TRBV6-6 and TRBJ2-7; D is uncertain. Germline V gives CDR1 MNHNY, CDR2 SVGAGI (reference sequence). V was clipped by 4 bases and J by 2 bases, with 9 bases between them. CDR3 length: 13 amino acids.

This clonotype was counted at least ten times. This chain joins TRBV29-1 and TRBJ2-3; 11 nucleotides align to TRBD2. The CDR3 spans 13 residues. Germline lookup yields CDR1 SQVTM and CDR2 ANQGSEA. J gave up 5 bases and V 4 bases, and 2 bases lay outside the gene matches. The CDR3 loop is CSVGSGRGDTQYF. Written as DNA, the CDR3 is TGCAGCGTTGGTAGCGGGAGGGGAGATACGCAGTATTTT.

This clonotype was seen many times. V gene TRBV7-9 combines with J gene TRBJ2-7; possibly TRBD1 or TRBD2 for D (6 bases each). The CDR3 is made up of 15 amino acids. Germline lookup yields CDR1 SEHNR and CDR2 FQNEAQ (reference sequence). Trimming shortened V by 5 bases and J by 0 bases, and 14 bases separated the two germline ends. CDR3 nucleotides: TGTGCCAGCAGCCCTAGGGGGGATGGCTCCTACGAGCAGTACTTC. This encodes CASSPRGDGSYEQYF.

This clonotype was observed at least ten times. The chain links TRBV18 to TRBJ2-5; tentatively, D is TRBD1 (6 bases). CDR1 and CDR2 from the germline V gene are KGHSH and LQKENI. The CDR3 consists of 14 residues. Deletions cut 6 bases from V and 2 bases from J, with 13 bases between. For the CDR3, the DNA is TGTGCCAGCTCCCCCGGACAGAGACAAGAGACCCAGTACTTC. Encoded protein: CASSPGQRQETQYF. Looking up the rest from reference TRBV18 and TRBJ2-5 gives the full variable domain: NAGVMQNPRHLVRRRGQEARLRCSPMKGHSHVYWYRQLPEEGLKFMVYLQKENIIDESGMPKERFSAEFPKEGPSILRIQQVVRGDSAAYFCASSPGQRQETQYFGPGTRLLVL.

The sample holds many counts of this clonotype. The gene calls are TRBV5-1 and TRBJ2-5; D remains ambiguous. The V end was cut by 1 base, the J end by 2 bases, with 3 bases between. The CDR3 sequence is 12 residues long. The germline gives CDR1 SGHRS, CDR2 YFSETQ. The CDR3 here is CASSLKQETQYF. The CDR3 nucleotides read TGCGCCAGCAGCTTGAAGCAAGAGACCCAGTACTTC.

There are many counts of this clonotype. This chain joins TRBV9 and TRBJ1-1; unclear D gene. Trimming cost V 0 bases and J 0 bases, with 9 bases left between them. CDR1 and CDR2 from the germline V gene are SGDLS and YYNGEE. This CDR3 is built from 15 residues. CDR3 protein: CASSVVPDMNTEAFF. The CDR3, as DNA: TGTGCCAGCAGCGTAGTTCCAGACATGAACACTGAAGCTTTCTTT.